A single sample is the source of the 25 T cell receptor gamma chains below, sequenced in a study of Vδ1+ human thymocytes. Findings and caveats of the study: Highly polyclonal TRG and TRD repertoires with Gaussian CDR3 length distributions appeared in thymus.

Which antigens these TCRs recognize remains unknown. Sequences come from RNA converted to cDNA by reverse transcription. The CDR3 regions were amplified by multiplex PCR from V-gene primers to a constant-region primer. TCRdb reanalysed the multiplex PCR reads with CATT. The table has 25,000 to 35,000 gamma-chain clones, around 18% seen once. Sequenced input: Vdelta1+ gamma-delta thymocytes from the thymus. Subset specified: FACS-sorted CD3+ TCRalphabeta- TCRVdelta1+ TCRVdelta2- thymocytes. These receptors came from a boy under three years old who had congenital heart surgery.

V and J are TRGV9 and TRGJ1 or TRGJ2. Germline assignment: CDR1 GITISATS and CDR2 ISYDGTV (reference sequence). With 4 bases clipped from V and 10 bases from J, the junction kept 7 bases outside the gene matches. CDR3 length equals 11 residues. DNA of the CDR3: TGTGCCTTGTGGGAACCGGAGAAGAAACTCTTT. This gives the protein CALWEPEKKLF.

For this clone: The same CDR3 is also encoded by other DNA sequences in this sample. The chain employs TRGV9 and TRGJP2. The CDR3 covers 14 residues. The germline V gene has CDR1 GITISATS and CDR2 ISYDGTV (reference sequence). Unmatched junction bases numbered 3, after V lost 0 bases and J lost 5 bases. CDR3 region: CALWEVLSDWIKTF. CDR3 sequence (DNA): TGTGCCTTGTGGGAGGTGCTGAGTGATTGGATCAAGACGTTT.

Concerning this clone itself: A much larger clone sits a single nucleotide away, making a read error possible. Other nucleotide sequences in the sample specify the same CDR3. The V call is TRGV4, the J call TRGJ1 or TRGJ2. CDR3 length: 13 residues. CDR1 EGSTGY and CDR2 YDSYTSSV come from the germline V gene. J was trimmed by 5 bases and V by 0 bases; bases with no gene match: 4. The CDR3 is CATWDGPNYKKLF. The DNA for the CDR3 is TGTGCCACCTGGGATGGGCCTAATTATAAGAAACTCTTT.

V is TRGV3 and J is TRGJ1 or TRGJ2. The CDR3 length is 16 residues. The germline CDR1 and CDR2 sequences are VTNTFY and YDVSTARD (reference sequence). J was trimmed by 5 bases and V by 0 bases; bases with no gene match: 13. The CDR3 protein is CATWDRPLRSHYKKLF. The CDR3 DNA sequence: TGTGCCACCTGGGACAGGCCCCTCAGGTCCCATTATAAGAAACTCTTT.

This chain links TRGV4 with TRGJ1 or TRGJ2. With 0 bases clipped from V and 7 bases from J, the junction kept 9 bases outside the gene matches. This CDR3 has 14 amino acids. CDR1 is EGSTGY and CDR2 is YDSYTSSV in the germline V gene. CDR3 protein: CATWDGPNWYKKLF. CDR3 coding DNA: TGTGCCACCTGGGATGGGCCGAACTGGTATAAGAAACTCTTT.

In its sample, this clone was seen a few times. At the DNA level, this CDR3 is encoded by other sequences in the same sample as well. The J gene is TRGJ1 or TRGJ2, the V gene TRGV9. CDR3 length: 12 amino acids. The V and J ends lost 0 bases and 11 bases, in that order; junction bases with no gene match: 7. The germline V gene encodes CDR1 GITISATS and CDR2 ISYDGTV (reference sequence). The DNA for the CDR3 is TGTGCCTTGTGGGAGGTGCGGTGGGAGAAACTCTTT. It yields the protein CALWEVRWEKLF.

This clone has more than one count but fewer than ten. The V and J genes are TRGV4 and TRGJ1 or TRGJ2. Germline CDR1 EGSTGY, CDR2 YDSYTSSV. The CDR3 has 15 amino acids. The junction had 6 bases not matched to a gene; V was cut back by 0 bases and J by 1 base. CDR3: CATWDGFLNYYKKLF. Here the CDR3 DNA reads TGTGCCACCTGGGATGGGTTTCTTAATTATTATAAGAAACTCTTT.

About this clone: The same CDR3 is also encoded by other DNA sequences in this sample. The chain links TRGV9 to TRGJP. CDR1 is GITISATS, CDR2 ISYDGTV, per germline (reference sequence). The trim removed 5 bases at V and 9 bases at J, leaving 7 bases unmatched. This CDR3 has 15 amino acids. The CDR3 protein is CALWGRRLGKKIKVF. CDR3 nucleotide sequence: TGTGCCTTGTGGGGGAGGAGGTTGGGCAAAAAAATCAAGGTATTT.

V gene TRGV5 combines with J gene TRGJ1 or TRGJ2. With 2 bases clipped from V and 8 bases from J, the junction kept 6 bases outside the gene matches. The V gene's germline CDR1 is VINAFY and CDR2 YDVSNSKD. The CDR3 extends over 12 amino acids. The CDR3 reads CATWDIRHKKLF. The CDR3 DNA sequence: TGTGCCACCTGGGACATTAGGCATAAGAAACTCTTT.

The rearrangement joins TRGV9 to TRGJP1. The germline gives CDR1 GITISATS, CDR2 ISYDGTV (reference sequence). This CDR3 has 16 residues. V shed 0 bases and J 16 bases; nucleotides not matched to a gene: 20. DNA for the CDR3: TGTGCCTTGTGGGAGGTGCAAGTCTGTGTTTTCTCTTCCAAGATATTT. Translation gives CALWEVQVCVFSSKIF.

This clone has just a few counts. The chain uses TRGV3 and TRGJ1 or TRGJ2. The J segment lost 10 bases and the V segment lost 3 bases, leaving 6 bases of the junction unmatched. CDR3 length: 11 residues. Germline assignment: CDR1 VTNTFY and CDR2 YDVSTARD (reference sequence). CDR3 amino acids: CATWDVRKKLF. In DNA form, the CDR3 reads TGTGCCACCTGGGACGTGAGAAAGAAACTCTTT.

The chain employs TRGV9 and TRGJ1 or TRGJ2. V shed 0 bases and J 3 bases; nucleotides not matched to a gene: 5. The CDR3 loop spans 14 amino acids. Looked up from germline, CDR1 is GITISATS and CDR2 is ISYDGTV (reference sequence). Here the CDR3 reads CALWEVRCYYKKLF. CDR3 DNA sequence: TGTGCCTTGTGGGAGGTGCGGTGTTATTATAAGAAACTCTTT.

This clone was detected a few times. The chain is built from TRGV4 and TRGJ1 or TRGJ2. The germline V gene encodes CDR1 EGSTGY and CDR2 YDSYTSSV. This CDR3 region has 15 residues. V lost 4 bases, J lost 0 bases, and 9 bases stayed unmatched. CDR3 region: CATWDFFSNYYKKLF. DNA for the CDR3: TGTGCCACCTGGGACTTTTTTTCGAATTATTATAAGAAACTCTTT.

In this sample, this clone is medium-sized. The sample holds other DNA sequences that translate to the same CDR3. J is TRGJ1 or TRGJ2 and V is TRGV9. V shed 2 bases and J 7 bases; nucleotides not matched to a gene: 2. There are 11 residues in the CDR3. Germline V lookup: CDR1 GITISATS, CDR2 ISYDGTV (reference sequence). The CDR3 DNA is TGTGCCTTGTGGGAGGCCTATAAGAAACTCTTT. Residues: CALWEAYKKLF.

V and J are TRGV9 and TRGJ1 or TRGJ2. The length of the CDR3 is 15 residues. V shed 0 bases and J 5 bases; nucleotides not matched to a gene: 10. Germline V gene data show CDR1 as GITISATS and CDR2 as ISYDGTV (reference sequence). In nucleotides, the CDR3 is TGTGCCTTGTGGGAGGTGCGTTGTAGGGATTATAAGAAACTCTTT. Its protein is CALWEVRCRDYKKLF.

The chain links TRGV5 to TRGJ1 or TRGJ2. The trim removed 0 bases at V and 7 bases at J, leaving 15 bases unmatched. Germline assignment: CDR1 VINAFY and CDR2 YDVSNSKD. The CDR3 loop spans 16 amino acids. CDR3 protein: CATWDRQPTWAYKKLF. The CDR3 DNA reads as TGTGCCACCTGGGACAGGCAACCAACATGGGCGTATAAGAAACTCTTT.

Worth noting for this clone: This sequence may be a read error, since a much larger clone differs from it by one base. V and J are TRGV5 and TRGJ1 or TRGJ2. Germline CDR1 reads VINAFY; CDR2 reads YDVSNSKD. V lost 3 bases, J lost 2 bases, and 4 bases stayed unmatched. This CDR3 has 13 amino acids. CDR3 DNA sequence: TGTGCCACCTGGGACGAGCATTATTATAAGAAACTCTTT. It is translated as CATWDEHYYKKLF.

As regards this clone: Being one base from a much bigger clone, this may be a read error. The sample carries other DNA sequences with the same CDR3. This sequence joins TRGV9 and TRGJ1 or TRGJ2. In germline, CDR1 is GITISATS, CDR2 ISYDGTV (reference sequence). This CDR3 has 11 amino acids. CDR3 region: CALWDYYKKLF. The CDR3 DNA reads TGCGCCTTGTGGGATTATTATAAGAAACTCTTT.

A few counts support this clone. The chain combines TRGV9 with TRGJ1 or TRGJ2. The CDR3 is 14 amino acids. V was clipped by 0 bases and J by 6 bases; unmatched bases: 8. Per germline, CDR1 GITISATS and CDR2 ISYDGTV (reference sequence). CDR3 sequence reads: CALWEVQGGYKKLF. CDR3 nucleotide sequence: TGTGCCTTGTGGGAGGTGCAAGGGGGTTATAAGAAACTCTTT.

This clone has more than one count but fewer than ten. V and J are TRGV9 and TRGJ1 or TRGJ2. The J segment lost 6 bases and the V segment lost 5 bases, leaving 13 bases of the junction unmatched. The V gene's germline CDR1 is GITISATS and CDR2 ISYDGTV (reference sequence). The CDR3 consists of 14 residues. The CDR3 coding sequence is TGTGCCTTGTGGGTGGGGGGAGGTAGTTATAAGAAACTCTTT. It is translated as CALWVGGGSYKKLF.

The gene calls are TRGV4 and TRGJ1 or TRGJ2. The germline V gene encodes CDR1 EGSTGY and CDR2 YDSYTSSV. CDR3 length equals 14 residues. The trim removed 2 bases at V and 8 bases at J, leaving 12 bases unmatched. The CDR3 DNA reads TGTGCCACCTGGGATGTAGGTATTTGCCATAAGAAACTCTTT. Translating it yields CATWDVGICHKKLF.

About this clone itself: This sample also contains other DNA sequences that code for the same CDR3. V and J are TRGV4 and TRGJ1 or TRGJ2. Trimming removed 3 bases from V and 6 bases from J; junction bases left unmatched: 5. CDR3 length: 12 residues. Per the germline V gene, CDR1 is EGSTGY and CDR2 is YDSYTSSV. The CDR3 bases are TGTGCCACCTGGGATTCGGGTTATAAGAAACTCTTT. Translating gives CATWDSGYKKLF.

The V and J genes are TRGV8 and TRGJ1 or TRGJ2. The V gene end was trimmed by 5 bases and the J gene end by 11 bases; junction bases not matched to a gene: 9. This CDR3 has 11 amino acids. Germline V lookup: CDR1 VENAVY, CDR2 YDSYNSRV. The CDR3 DNA is TGTGCCACCTGGGCCTGCGGTGAGAAACTCTTT. It yields the protein CATWACGEKLF.

This clone has just a few counts. The chain employs TRGV8 and TRGJP2. The CDR3 has 17 amino acids. J gave up 6 bases and V 2 bases, and 15 bases lay outside the gene matches. The germline CDR1 and CDR2 sequences are VENAVY and YDSYNSRV. Here the CDR3 DNA reads TGTGCCACCTGGGATAATCCCCCCGGATCTGGTGATTGGATCAAGACGTTT. Translating gives CATWDNPPGSGDWIKTF.

This clone occurred a few times. A much larger clone differs by one base, so this may be a read error. The rearrangement uses TRGV5 and TRGJ1 or TRGJ2. CDR1 is VINAFY and CDR2 is YDVSNSKD in the germline V gene. The V segment lost 0 bases and the J segment 7 bases; nucleotides outside the gene matches: 3. The CDR3 length is 12 residues. This CDR3 reads CATWDRKYKKLF. The CDR3 bases are TGTGCCACCTGGGACAGGAAGTATAAGAAACTCTTT.